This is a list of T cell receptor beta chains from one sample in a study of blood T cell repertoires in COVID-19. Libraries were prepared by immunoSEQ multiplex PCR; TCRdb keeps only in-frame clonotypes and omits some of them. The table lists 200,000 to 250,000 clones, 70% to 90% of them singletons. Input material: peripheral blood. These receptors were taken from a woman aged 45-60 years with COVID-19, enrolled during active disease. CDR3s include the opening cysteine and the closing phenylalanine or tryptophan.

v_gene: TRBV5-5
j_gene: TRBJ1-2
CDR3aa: CASSYQGSYGYTF

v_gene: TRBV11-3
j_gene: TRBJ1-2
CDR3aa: CASSLEGRKPDVTNYGYTF

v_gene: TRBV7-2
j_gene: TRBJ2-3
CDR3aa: CASSSGLAGFTDTQYF

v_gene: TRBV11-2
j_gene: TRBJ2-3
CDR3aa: CASSLLGTVDTQYF

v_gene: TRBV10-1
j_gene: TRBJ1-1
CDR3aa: CASSVRAGGTEAFF

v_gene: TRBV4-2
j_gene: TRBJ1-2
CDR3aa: CASSQARQGANYGYTF

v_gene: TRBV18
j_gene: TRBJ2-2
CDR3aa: CASSPRNVLNTGELFF

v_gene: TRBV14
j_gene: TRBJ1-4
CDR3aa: CASSQTGQGANEKLFF

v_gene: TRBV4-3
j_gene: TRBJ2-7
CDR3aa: CASSQDPGIYEQYF

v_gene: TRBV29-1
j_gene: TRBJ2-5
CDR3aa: CSVEEDRVAGTQYF

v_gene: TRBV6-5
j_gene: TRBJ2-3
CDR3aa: CASRDSDRTDTQYF

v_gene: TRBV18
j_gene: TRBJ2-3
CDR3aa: CASSLHPLSGGGTDTQYF

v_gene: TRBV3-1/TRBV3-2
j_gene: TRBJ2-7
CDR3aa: CASSQEVGGGYEQYF

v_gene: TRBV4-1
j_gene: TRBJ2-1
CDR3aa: CASSQDRGSAEQFF